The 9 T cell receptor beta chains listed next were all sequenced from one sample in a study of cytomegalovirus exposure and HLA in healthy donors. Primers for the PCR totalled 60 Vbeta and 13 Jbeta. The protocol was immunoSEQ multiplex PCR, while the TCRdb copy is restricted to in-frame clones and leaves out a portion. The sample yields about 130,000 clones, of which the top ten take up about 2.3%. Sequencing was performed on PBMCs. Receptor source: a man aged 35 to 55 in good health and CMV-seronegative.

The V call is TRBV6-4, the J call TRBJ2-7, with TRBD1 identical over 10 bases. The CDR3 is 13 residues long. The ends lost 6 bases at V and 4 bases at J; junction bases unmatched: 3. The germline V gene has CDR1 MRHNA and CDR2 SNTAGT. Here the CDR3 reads CASSRDRGYEQYF. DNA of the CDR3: TGTGCCAGCAGCAGGGACAGGGGTTACGAGCAGTACTTC.

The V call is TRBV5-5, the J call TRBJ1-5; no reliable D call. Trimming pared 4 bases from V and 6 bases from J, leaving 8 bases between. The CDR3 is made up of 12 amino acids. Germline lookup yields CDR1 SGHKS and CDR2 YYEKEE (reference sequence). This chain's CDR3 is CASSQSGQPQHF. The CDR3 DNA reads TGTGCCAGCAGCCAATCGGGTCAGCCCCAGCATTTT.

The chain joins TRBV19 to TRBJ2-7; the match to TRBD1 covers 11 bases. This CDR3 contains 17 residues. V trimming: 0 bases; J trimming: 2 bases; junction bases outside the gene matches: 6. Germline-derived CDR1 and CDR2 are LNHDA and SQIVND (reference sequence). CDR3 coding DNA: TGTGCCAGTAGTATAGAGGCCGTGGGACAGGGGGCCTACGAGCAGTACTTC. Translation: CASSIEAVGQGAYEQYF.

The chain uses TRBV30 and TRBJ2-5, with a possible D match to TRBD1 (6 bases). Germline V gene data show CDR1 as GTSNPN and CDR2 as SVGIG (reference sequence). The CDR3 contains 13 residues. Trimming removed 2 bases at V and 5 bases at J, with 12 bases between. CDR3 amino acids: CAWSFKRGETQYF. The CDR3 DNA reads TGTGCCTGGAGTTTTAAAAGGGGGGAGACCCAGTACTTC.

The CDR3 sequence is CASSEAGWNQPQHF. CDR3 DNA: TGTGCCAGCAGTGAAGCGGGCTGGAATCAGCCCCAGCATTTT. The chain is built from TRBV6-1 and TRBJ1-5; D gene unclear. V shed 0 bases and J shed 4 bases, with 7 bases lying between them. The CDR3 spans 14 residues. The germline V gene encodes CDR1 MNHNS and CDR2 SASEGT.

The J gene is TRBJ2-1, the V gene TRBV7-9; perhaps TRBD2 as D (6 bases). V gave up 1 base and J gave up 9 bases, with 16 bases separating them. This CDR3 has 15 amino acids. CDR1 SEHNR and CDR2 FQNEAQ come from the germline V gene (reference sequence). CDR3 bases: TGTGCCAGCAGCTTAGACGGTCGGGGGTTCGGTGAGCAGTTCTTC. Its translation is CASSLDGRGFGEQFF.

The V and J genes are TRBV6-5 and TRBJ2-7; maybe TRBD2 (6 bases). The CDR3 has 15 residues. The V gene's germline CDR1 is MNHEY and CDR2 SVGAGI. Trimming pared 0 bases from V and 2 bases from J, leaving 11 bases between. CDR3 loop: CASSYSGRGTYEQYF. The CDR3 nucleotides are TGTGCCAGCAGTTACTCGGGGCGGGGAACCTACGAGCAGTACTTC.

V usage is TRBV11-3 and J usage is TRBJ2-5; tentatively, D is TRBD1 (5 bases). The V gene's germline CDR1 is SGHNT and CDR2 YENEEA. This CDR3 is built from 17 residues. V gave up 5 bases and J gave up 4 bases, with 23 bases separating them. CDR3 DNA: TGTGCCAGCAGCCCACGAGTCAAGGACAAGGGGTCAGAGACCCAGTACTTC. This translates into CASSPRVKDKGSETQYF.

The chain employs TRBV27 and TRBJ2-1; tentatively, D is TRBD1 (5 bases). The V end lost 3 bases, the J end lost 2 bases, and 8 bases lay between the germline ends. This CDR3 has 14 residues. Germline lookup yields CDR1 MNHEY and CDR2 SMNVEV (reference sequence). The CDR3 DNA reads TGTGCCAGCAGTTTGGGGCCCCCCTACAATGAGCAGTTCTTC. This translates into CASSLGPPYNEQFF.